These 17 T cell receptor beta chains were sequenced from one sample in a study of cytomegalovirus exposure and HLA in healthy donors. PCR employed 60 Vbeta and 13 Jbeta primers. The data were produced by immunoSEQ multiplex PCR, yet TCRdb's version contains in-frame clones alone and is incomplete. The repertoire includes about 180,000 clones, around 79% of them detected once, and roughly 5.8% sits in the top ten. Sequenced sample: PBMCs. These TCRs come from a man between 35 and 55 years old in good health and CMV-seropositive.

The chain links TRBV7-9 to TRBJ1-4, with TRBD1 matching 10 bases. V lost 7 bases to trimming and J lost 2 bases; unmatched junction nucleotides: 4. CDR3 size: 15 residues. Germline CDR1 SEHNR, CDR2 FQNEAQ (reference sequence). CDR3 residues: CASTRQGATNEKLFF. In DNA, the CDR3 is TGTGCCAGCACAAGACAGGGGGCGACTAATGAAAAACTGTTTTTT. Looking up the rest from reference TRBV7-9 and TRBJ1-4 gives the full variable domain: DTGVSQNPRHKITKRGQNVTFRCDPISEHNRLYWYRQTLGQGPEFLTYFQNEAQLEKSRLLSDRFSAERPKGSFSTLEIQRTEQGDSAMYLCASTRQGATNEKLFFGSGTQLSVL.

V gene TRBV2 combines with J gene TRBJ1-1; the D is unclear. Trimming shortened V by 0 bases and J by 4 bases, and 6 bases separated the two germline ends. The CDR3 is 13 amino acids. CDR1 is SNHLY and CDR2 is FYNNEI in the germline V gene. CDR3 DNA sequence: TGTGCCAGCAGTGAAGCGGCGGGCACTGAAGCTTTCTTT. This gives the protein CASSEAAGTEAFF.

This clone was observed a few times. This chain links TRBV29-1 with TRBJ2-1; TRBD2 agrees at 7 bases. With 4 bases clipped from V and 0 bases from J, the junction kept 9 bases outside the gene matches. Germline CDR1 and CDR2: SQVTM and ANQGSEA. This CDR3 has 16 residues. CDR3: CSVGGAAGHSYNEQFF. CDR3 sequence (DNA): TGCAGCGTTGGTGGTGCAGCGGGGCACTCCTACAATGAGCAGTTCTTC.

This chain links TRBV7-8 with TRBJ2-3, with unresolved D. CDR1 is SGHVS, CDR2 FQNEAQ, per germline. With 5 bases removed from V and 2 bases from J, the gap between germline ends came to 11 bases. This CDR3 is built from 14 residues. This chain's CDR3 is CASSLAEFTDTQYF. The DNA for the CDR3 is TGTGCCAGCAGCCTCGCGGAGTTCACAGATACGCAGTATTTT.

This clone was seen only a few times. The J gene is TRBJ2-7, the V gene TRBV6-1; D may be TRBD1 (5 bases). CDR3 length: 16 residues. Germline V lookup: CDR1 MNHNS, CDR2 SASEGT. The ends were cut back, 3 bases at V and 2 bases at J, with 17 bases in the middle. The CDR3 DNA is TGTGCCAGCAGTGACGCCAAGACAGACAAAACCTACGAGCAGTACTTC. Protein: CASSDAKTDKTYEQYF.

Points on this clone: Compared with germline, one end of the junction differs, possibly owing to a read error. This chain connects TRBV5-4 to TRBJ2-4; D might be TRBD2 (5 bases). The CDR3 runs 14 residues. CDR1 is SGHNT and CDR2 is YYREEE in the germline V gene (reference sequence). The chain's CDR3 is CASSLVGNRGCMHF. The CDR3, as DNA: TGTGCCAGCAGCCTCGTGGGGAATCGGGGTTGTATGCACTTC.

The rearrangement uses TRBV6-1 and TRBJ1-5; TRBD1 aligns across 11 bases. V lost 7 bases and J lost 11; bases outside the gene matches: 13. There are 15 residues in the CDR3. Germline CDR1 MNHNS, CDR2 SASEGT. The CDR3 bases are TGTGCCAGCACCCTGGCGGACAGGGGGCAGGGAGCCCAGCATTTT. Translated: CASTLADRGQGAQHF.

The V and J genes are TRBV29-1 and TRBJ2-7; TRBD2 matches 12 bases. Unmatched junction bases numbered 8, after V lost 6 bases and J lost 5 bases. The CDR3 loop spans 14 amino acids. Germline values: CDR1 SQVTM, CDR2 ANQGSEA. CDR3 sequence (DNA): TGCAGCGTGGAACTGACTAGCGGGAGTAACGAGCAGTACTTC. Its protein product is CSVELTSGSNEQYF.

V and J are TRBV5-1 and TRBJ2-5; 9 bases are shared with TRBD1. The germline V gene has CDR1 SGHRS and CDR2 YFSETQ. The V and J ends lost 0 bases and 5 bases, in that order; junction bases with no gene match: 8. The CDR3 is 16 residues long. The CDR3, as DNA: TGCGCCAGCAGCTTGGCGGGACAGGGAATTTGGGAGACCCAGTACTTC. Encoded protein: CASSLAGQGIWETQYF.

The chain has TRBV29-1 and TRBJ2-7; D possibly corresponds to TRBD2 (5 bases). In germline, CDR1 is SQVTM, CDR2 ANQGSEA. The CDR3 length is 12 residues. V was shortened by 7 bases and J by 3 bases, with 13 bases between the two germline ends. The CDR3 protein is CSAGEKGYEQYF. The CDR3 DNA is TGCAGCGCCGGGGAGAAGGGCTACGAGCAGTACTTC.

CDR3 sequence (DNA): TGCGCCAGCAGCTTCGGCGGGGGAAACTATGGCTACACCTTC. Translating it yields CASSFGGGNYGYTF. The J gene is TRBJ1-2, the V gene TRBV5-1, with D perhaps TRBD1 (5 bases). Germline V gene data show CDR1 as SGHRS and CDR2 as YFSETQ. The CDR3 runs 14 residues. V was trimmed by 2 bases and J by 2 bases, leaving 10 bases between them.

This clone was observed a single time. J is TRBJ2-3 and V is TRBV5-1, with TRBD2 matching over 12 bases. Germline V lookup: CDR1 SGHRS, CDR2 YFSETQ. Losses at the gene ends were 3 bases for V and 7 bases for J; bases not matched to a gene: 12. The CDR3 is made up of 17 amino acids. CDR3 DNA sequence: TGCGCCAGCAGCTCAGAAGGACTAGCGGGAATCCTTAATACGCAGTATTTT. Its protein product is CASSSEGLAGILNTQYF.

Regarding this clone: The germline gene is not matched at one end of the junction; a read error may be the cause. The genes are TRBV5-1 and TRBJ2-3, with 8 nucleotides matching TRBD1. The CDR3 is 14 amino acids. Germline loops: CDR1 SGHRS, CDR2 YFSETQ. The CDR3 sequence is CASSLSGGTDTQYF. Written as DNA, the CDR3 is TGCGCCAGCAGCTTGTCAGGGGGCACGGATACGCAGTATTTT.

The rearrangement joins TRBV5-5 to TRBJ2-5, with 8 positions matching TRBD1. The CDR3 spans 14 residues. Germline V gene data show CDR1 as SGHKS and CDR2 as YYEKEE (reference sequence). Trimming cost V 4 bases and J 2 bases; bases outside gene matches: 4. The CDR3 nucleotides read TGTGCCAGCAGCCCCAGACAGGGGCAAGAGACCCAGTACTTC. It encodes CASSPRQGQETQYF. The full variable domain, its missing parts supplied by reference TRBV5-5 and TRBJ2-5, is DAGVTQSPTHLIKTRGQQVTLRCSPISGHKSVSWYQQVLGQGPQFIFQYYEKEERGRGNFPDRFSARQFPNYSSELNVNALLLGDSALYLCASSPRQGQETQYFGPGTRLLVL.

The CDR3 DNA reads TGCGCCAGCAGCCGAGACCCGGGAGGGCCGGGTGAGCAGTTCTTC. Encoded protein: CASSRDPGGPGEQFF. The V and J genes are TRBV5-1 and TRBJ2-1; TRBD2 agrees at 8 bases. This CDR3 region has 15 residues. Germline lookup yields CDR1 SGHRS and CDR2 YFSETQ. Unmatched junction bases numbered 12, after V lost 4 bases and J lost 9 bases.

This chain uses TRBV7-7 with TRBJ1-5; tentative D call: TRBD1 (6 bases). The CDR3 totals 14 residues. Germline loops: CDR1 SSHAT, CDR2 FNYEAQ (reference sequence). The ends were cut back, 4 bases at V and 6 bases at J, with 13 bases in the middle. Written as DNA, the CDR3 is TGTGCCAGCAGCTCAGGGGATCTGGGTCAGCCCCAGCATTTT. Its protein product is CASSSGDLGQPQHF.

This clone was seen a single time. The chain is built from TRBV7-2 and TRBJ2-7, with a tentative D call TRBD2 (5 bases). The germline V gene has CDR1 SGHTA and CDR2 FQGNSA. Trimming took 7 bases from V and 2 from J, leaving 18 bases between them. The CDR3 sequence is 15 residues long. This chain's CDR3 is CASTPPSMEAYEQYF. In DNA, the CDR3 is TGTGCCAGCACTCCCCCCAGCATGGAGGCCTACGAGCAGTACTTC. The variable domain in full, completed from reference TRBV7-2 and TRBJ2-7, reads GAGVSQSPSNKVTEKGKDVELRCDPISGHTALYWYRQSLGQGLEFLIYFQGNSAPDKSGLPSDRFSAERTGGSVSTLTIQRTQQEDSAVYLCASTPPSMEAYEQYFGPGTRLTVT.